These 3 T cell receptor beta chains were all obtained from the same sample, sequenced in a study of Graves' ophthalmopathy and Graves' hyperthyroidism. For repertoire sequencing, the TCR beta CDR3 regions were amplified from RNA transcripts. First-round RT-PCR relied on HTBI primers, and a second-round multiplex PCR came next. TCRdb re-analysed the multiplex PCR reads in MiXCR, keeping a single row per CDR3 protein. This sample has roughly 350,000 distinct CDR3 sequences, with 17% found just once. Sequences were obtained from peripheral blood. These receptors all stem from an adult woman with stable Graves' hyperthyroidism.

Many counts were recorded for this clonotype. The chain has TRBV28 and TRBJ2-3; D gene uncertain. CDR1 is MDHEN, CDR2 SYDVKM, per germline. CDR3 length: 18 residues. V was trimmed by 6 bases and J by 2 bases, leaving 24 bases between them. CDR3 coding DNA: TGTGCCAGCAGATCGACCGCAGGTCCGACCTTACACACAGATACGCAGTATTTT. The encoded protein is CASRSTAGPTLHTDTQYF.

In its sample, this clonotype was seen a few times. The rearrangement links TRBV20-1 to TRBJ1-2; the D is unclear. This CDR3 has 16 amino acids. The V gene's germline CDR1 is DFQATT and CDR2 SNEGSKA (reference sequence). Trimming pared 1 base from V and 2 bases from J, leaving 17 bases between. The CDR3 bases are TGCAGTGCTAGAGGTTCTGCAGGTTCAACGAACTATGGCTACACCTTC. Translation gives CSARGSAGSTNYGYTF.

This clonotype was detected many times. The V gene is TRBV27, the J gene TRBJ1-1; possible D gene TRBD1, 5 bases. CDR3 size: 13 residues. Trimming cost V 5 bases and J 3 bases, with 10 bases left between them. Germline V gene sequence: CDR1 MNHEY, CDR2 SMNVEV (reference sequence). DNA of the CDR3: TGTGCCAGCAGTATCAGGGTAGACACTGAAGCTTTCTTT. Translated: CASSIRVDTEAFF.